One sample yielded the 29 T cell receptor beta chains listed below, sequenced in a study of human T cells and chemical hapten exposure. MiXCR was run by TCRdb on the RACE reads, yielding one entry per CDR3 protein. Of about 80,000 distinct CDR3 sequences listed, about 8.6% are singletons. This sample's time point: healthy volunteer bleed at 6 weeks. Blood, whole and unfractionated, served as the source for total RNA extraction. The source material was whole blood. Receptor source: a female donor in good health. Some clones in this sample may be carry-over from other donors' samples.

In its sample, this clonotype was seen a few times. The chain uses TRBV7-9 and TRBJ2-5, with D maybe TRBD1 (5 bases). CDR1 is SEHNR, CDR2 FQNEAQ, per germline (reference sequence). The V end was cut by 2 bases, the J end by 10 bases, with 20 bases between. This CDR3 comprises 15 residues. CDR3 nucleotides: TGTGCCAGCAGCTTACGAGCCTCGACCATAAGGGGCCAGTACTTC. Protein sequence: CASSLRASTIRGQYF.

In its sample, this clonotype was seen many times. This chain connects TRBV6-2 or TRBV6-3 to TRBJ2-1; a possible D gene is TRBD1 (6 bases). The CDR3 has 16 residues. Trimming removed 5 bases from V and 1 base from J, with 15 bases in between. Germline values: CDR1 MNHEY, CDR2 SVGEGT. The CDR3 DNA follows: TGTGCCAGCAGTACCCCAGGGGCTTCGTCCTACAATGAGCAGTTCTTC. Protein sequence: CASSTPGASSYNEQFF.

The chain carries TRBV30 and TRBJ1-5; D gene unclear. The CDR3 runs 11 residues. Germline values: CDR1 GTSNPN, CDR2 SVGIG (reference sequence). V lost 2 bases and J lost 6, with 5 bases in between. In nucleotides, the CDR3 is TGTGCCTGGAGTATCGGTCAGCCCCAGCATTTT. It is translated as CAWSIGQPQHF.

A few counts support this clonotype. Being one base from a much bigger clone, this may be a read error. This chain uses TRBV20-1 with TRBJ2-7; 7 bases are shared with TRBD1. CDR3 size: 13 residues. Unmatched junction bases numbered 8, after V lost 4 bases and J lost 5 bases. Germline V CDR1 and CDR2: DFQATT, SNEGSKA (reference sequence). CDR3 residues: CSATDRDPDEQYF. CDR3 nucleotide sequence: TGCAGTGCTACCGACAGGGACCCAGACGAGCAGTACTTC.

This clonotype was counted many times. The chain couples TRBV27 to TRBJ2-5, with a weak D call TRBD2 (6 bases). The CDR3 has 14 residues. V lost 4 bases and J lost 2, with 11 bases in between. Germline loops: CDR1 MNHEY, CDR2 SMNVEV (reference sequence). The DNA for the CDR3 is TGTGCCAGCAGTTCGAAGACTAGTCAAGAGACCCAGTACTTC. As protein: CASSSKTSQETQYF.

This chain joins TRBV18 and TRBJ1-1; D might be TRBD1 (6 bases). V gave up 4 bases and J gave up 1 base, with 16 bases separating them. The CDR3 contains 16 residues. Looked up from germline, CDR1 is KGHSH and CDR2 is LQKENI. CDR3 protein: CASSLTRQEPNTEAFF. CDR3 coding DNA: TGTGCCAGCTCACTCACTAGACAGGAGCCGAACACTGAAGCTTTCTTT.

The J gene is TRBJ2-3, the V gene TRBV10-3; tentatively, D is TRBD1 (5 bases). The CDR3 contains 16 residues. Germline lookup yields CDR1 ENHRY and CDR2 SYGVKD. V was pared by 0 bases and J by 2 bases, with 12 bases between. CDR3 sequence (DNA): TGTGCCATCAGTGAGTCCGAGACAGCCGACACAGATACGCAGTATTTT. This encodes CAISESETADTDTQYF.

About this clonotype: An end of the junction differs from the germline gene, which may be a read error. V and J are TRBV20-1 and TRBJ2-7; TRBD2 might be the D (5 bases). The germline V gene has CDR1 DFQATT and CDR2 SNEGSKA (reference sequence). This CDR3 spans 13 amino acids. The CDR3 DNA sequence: TGCAGTACTAGAGATGGGCAGACCTACGAGCAGTACTTC. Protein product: CSTRDGQTYEQYF.

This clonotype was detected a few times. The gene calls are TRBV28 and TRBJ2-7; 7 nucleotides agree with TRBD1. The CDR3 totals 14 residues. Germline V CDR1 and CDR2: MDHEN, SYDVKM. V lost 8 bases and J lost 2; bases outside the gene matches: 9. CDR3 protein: CASLAPGQPYEQYF. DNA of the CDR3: TGTGCCAGCCTCGCCCCGGGACAGCCCTACGAGCAGTACTTC.

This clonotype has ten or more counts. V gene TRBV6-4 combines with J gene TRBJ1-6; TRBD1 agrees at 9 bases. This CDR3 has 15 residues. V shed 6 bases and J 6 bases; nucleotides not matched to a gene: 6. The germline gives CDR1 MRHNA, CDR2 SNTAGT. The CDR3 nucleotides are TGTGCCAGCAGGGGGGACAGGGAAACTAATTCACCCCTCCACTTT. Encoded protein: CASRGDRETNSPLHF.

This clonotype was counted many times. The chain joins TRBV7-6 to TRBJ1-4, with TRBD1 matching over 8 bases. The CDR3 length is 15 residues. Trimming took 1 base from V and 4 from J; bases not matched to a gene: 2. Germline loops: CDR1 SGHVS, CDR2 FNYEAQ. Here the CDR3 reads CASSLEGQVNEKLFF. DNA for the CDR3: TGTGCCAGCAGCTTAGAGGGACAGGTTAATGAAAAACTGTTTTTT.

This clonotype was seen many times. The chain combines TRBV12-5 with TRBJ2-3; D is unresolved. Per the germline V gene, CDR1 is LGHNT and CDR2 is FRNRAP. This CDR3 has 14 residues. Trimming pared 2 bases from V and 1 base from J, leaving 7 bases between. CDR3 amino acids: CASGLKGGTDTQYF. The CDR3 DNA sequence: TGTGCTAGTGGTTTGAAGGGCGGCACAGATACGCAGTATTTT. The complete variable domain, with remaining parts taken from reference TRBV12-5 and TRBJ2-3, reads DARVTQTPRHKVTEMGQEVTMRCQPILGHNTVFWYRQTMMQGLELLAYFRNRAPLDDSGMPKDRFSAEMPDATLATLKIQPSEPRDSAVYFCASGLKGGTDTQYFGPGTRLTVL.

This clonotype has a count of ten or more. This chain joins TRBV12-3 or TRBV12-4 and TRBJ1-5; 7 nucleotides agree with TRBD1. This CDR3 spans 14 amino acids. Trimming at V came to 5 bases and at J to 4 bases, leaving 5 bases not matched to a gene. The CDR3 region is CASSRQGGNQPQHF. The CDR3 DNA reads TGTGCCAGCAGTCGACAGGGCGGAAATCAGCCCCAGCATTTT.

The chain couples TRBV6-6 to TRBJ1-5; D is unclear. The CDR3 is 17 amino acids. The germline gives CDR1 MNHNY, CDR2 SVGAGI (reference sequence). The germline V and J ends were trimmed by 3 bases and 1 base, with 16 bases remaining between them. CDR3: CASSYGRREGSNQPQHF. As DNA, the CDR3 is TGTGCCAGCAGTTATGGTAGGCGGGAAGGGAGCAATCAGCCCCAGCATTTT.

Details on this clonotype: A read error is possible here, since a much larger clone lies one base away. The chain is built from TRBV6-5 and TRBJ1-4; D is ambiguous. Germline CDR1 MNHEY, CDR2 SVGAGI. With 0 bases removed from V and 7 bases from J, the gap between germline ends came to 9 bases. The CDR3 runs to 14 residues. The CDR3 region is CASSYSRAGEKLFF. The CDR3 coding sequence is TGTGCCAGCAGTTACTCCCGGGCCGGTGAAAAACTGTTTTTT.

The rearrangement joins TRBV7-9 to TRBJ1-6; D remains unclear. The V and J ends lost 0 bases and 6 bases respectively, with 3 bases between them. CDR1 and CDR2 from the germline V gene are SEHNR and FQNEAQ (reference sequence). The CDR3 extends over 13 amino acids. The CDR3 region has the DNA TGTGCCAGCAGCTTAGCTGGTAATTCACCCCTCCACTTT. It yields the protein CASSLAGNSPLHF.

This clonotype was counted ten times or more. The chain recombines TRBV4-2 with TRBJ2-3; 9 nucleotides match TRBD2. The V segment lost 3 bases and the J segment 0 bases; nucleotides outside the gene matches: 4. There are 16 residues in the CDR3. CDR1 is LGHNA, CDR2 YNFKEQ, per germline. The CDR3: CASSQSSGGSTDTQYF. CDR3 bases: TGTGCCAGCAGCCAGAGTAGCGGGGGAAGCACAGATACGCAGTATTTT.

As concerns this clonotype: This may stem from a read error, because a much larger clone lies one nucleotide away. CDR3 region: CASSPERRRTEAFF. The CDR3 bases are TGTGCCAGCAGCCCAGAACGGAGGAGGACTGAAGCTTTCTTT. The chain has TRBV13 and TRBJ1-1; D gene unclear. Germline V gene sequence: CDR1 PRHDT, CDR2 FYEKMQ (reference sequence). The CDR3 is 14 amino acids. Trimming took off 5 bases at V and 5 bases at J, with 15 bases between the two ends.

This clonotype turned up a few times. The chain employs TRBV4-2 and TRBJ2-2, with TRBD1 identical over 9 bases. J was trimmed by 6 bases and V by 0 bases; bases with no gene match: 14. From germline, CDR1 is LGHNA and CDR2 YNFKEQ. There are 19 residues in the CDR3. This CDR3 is CASSQDESRDRVFAGELFF. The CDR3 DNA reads TGTGCCAGCAGCCAAGATGAATCTCGGGACAGGGTCTTCGCCGGGGAGCTGTTTTTT.

The CDR3 is CASSFEFGGAAGNTIYF. As DNA, the CDR3 is TGTGCCAGCAGTTTTGAGTTCGGGGGCGCGGCTGGAAACACCATATATTTT. The chain is built from TRBV12-3 or TRBV12-4 and TRBJ1-3; tentatively, D is TRBD1 (6 bases). The V and J ends lost 3 bases and 2 bases respectively, with 17 bases between them. The CDR3 sequence is 17 residues long.

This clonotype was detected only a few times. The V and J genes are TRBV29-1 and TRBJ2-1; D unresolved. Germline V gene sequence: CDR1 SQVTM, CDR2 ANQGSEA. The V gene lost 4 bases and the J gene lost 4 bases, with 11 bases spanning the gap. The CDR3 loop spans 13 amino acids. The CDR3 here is CSVGFMGYNEQFF. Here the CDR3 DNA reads TGCAGCGTTGGGTTTATGGGATACAATGAGCAGTTCTTC.

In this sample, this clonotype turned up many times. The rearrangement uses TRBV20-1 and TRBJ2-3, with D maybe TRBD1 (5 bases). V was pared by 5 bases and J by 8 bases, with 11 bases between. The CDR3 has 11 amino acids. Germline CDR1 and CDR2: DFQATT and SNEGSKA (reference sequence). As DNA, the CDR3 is TGCAGTGCTCCAGACAGCGCTACGCAGTATTTT. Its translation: CSAPDSATQYF.

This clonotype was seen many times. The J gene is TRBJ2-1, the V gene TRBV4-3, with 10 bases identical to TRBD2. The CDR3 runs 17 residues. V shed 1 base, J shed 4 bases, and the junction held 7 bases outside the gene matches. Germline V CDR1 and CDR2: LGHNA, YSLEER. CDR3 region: CASSQGTSGALYNEQFF. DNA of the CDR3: TGCGCCAGCAGCCAAGGTACTAGCGGGGCCTTATACAATGAGCAGTTCTTC.

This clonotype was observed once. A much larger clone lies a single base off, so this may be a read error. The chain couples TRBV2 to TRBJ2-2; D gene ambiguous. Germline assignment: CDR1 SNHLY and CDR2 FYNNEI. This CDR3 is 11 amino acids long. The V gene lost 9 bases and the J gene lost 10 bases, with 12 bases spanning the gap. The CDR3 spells CARSLTVELFF. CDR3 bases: TGTGCCAGAAGCCTGACGGTGGAGCTGTTTTTT.

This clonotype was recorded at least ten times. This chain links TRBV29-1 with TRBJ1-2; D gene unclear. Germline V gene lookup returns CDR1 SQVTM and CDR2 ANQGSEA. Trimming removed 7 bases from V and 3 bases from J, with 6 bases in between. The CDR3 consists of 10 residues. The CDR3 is CSARDYGYTF. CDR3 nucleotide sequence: TGCAGCGCCCGCGACTATGGCTACACCTTC.

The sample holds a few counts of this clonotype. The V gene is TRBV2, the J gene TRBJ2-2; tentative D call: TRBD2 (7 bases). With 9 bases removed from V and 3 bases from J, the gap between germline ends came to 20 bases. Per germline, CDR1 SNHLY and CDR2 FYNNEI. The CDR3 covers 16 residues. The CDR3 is CARGGRLAIDTGELFF. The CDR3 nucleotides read TGTGCCAGGGGGGGGCGGCTAGCGATCGACACCGGGGAGCTGTTTTTT.

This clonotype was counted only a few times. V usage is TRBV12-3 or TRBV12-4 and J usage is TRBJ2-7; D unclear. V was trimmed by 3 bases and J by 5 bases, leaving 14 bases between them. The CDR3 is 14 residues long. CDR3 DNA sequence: TGTGCCAGCAGTTTGAGGCGGATTGGGGACGAGCAGTACTTC. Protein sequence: CASSLRRIGDEQYF.

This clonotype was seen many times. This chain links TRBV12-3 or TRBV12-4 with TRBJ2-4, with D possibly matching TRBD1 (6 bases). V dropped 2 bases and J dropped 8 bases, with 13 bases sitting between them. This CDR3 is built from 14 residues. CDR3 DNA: TGTGCCAGCAGTTTACTGGGGGCGCCGGACATTCAGTACTTC. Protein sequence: CASSLLGAPDIQYF.

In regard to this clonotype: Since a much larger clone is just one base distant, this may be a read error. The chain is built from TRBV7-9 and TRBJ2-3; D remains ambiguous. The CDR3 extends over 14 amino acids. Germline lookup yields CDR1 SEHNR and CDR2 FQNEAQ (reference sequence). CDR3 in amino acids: CVSSLLLGTDTQYF. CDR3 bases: TGTGTCAGCAGCTTACTTTTGGGCACAGATACGCAGTATTTT.